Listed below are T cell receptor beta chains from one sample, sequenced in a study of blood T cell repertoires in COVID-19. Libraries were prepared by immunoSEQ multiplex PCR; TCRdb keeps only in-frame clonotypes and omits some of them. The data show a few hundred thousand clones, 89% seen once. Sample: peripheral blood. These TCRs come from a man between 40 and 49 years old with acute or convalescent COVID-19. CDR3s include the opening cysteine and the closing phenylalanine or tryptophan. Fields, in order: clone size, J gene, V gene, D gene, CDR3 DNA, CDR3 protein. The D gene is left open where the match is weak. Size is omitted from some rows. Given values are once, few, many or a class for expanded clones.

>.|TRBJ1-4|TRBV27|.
TGTGCCAGCAGTTTTATCGGAGGGAAAGATGAAAAACTGTTTTTT
CASSFIGGKDEKLFF
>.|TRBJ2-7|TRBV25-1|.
TGTGCCAGCAGTGACCCCCTCCGAGCTGCTCGCTACGAGCAGTACTTC
CASSDPLRAARYEQYF
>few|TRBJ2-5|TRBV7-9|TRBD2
TGTGCCAGCAGCTTAGGCCGGACTAGCCTAGGGGAGACCCAGTACTTC
CASSLGRTSLGETQYF
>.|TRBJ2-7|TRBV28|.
TGTGCCAGCAGCCACACCTCGGACAATAAAAACGAGCAGTACTTC
CASSHTSDNKNEQYF
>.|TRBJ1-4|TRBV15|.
TGTGCCACCAGCAGAGCCACAGGGACAACTAATGAAAAACTGTTTTTT
CATSRATGTTNEKLFF
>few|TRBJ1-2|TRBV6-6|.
TGTGCCAGCGTCCCACAGGTTAACTATGGCTACACCTTC
CASVPQVNYGYTF
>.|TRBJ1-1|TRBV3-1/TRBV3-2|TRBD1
TGTGCCAGCAGCCAAGTAAGGGGACAGCCTGAAGCTTTCTTT
CASSQVRGQPEAFF
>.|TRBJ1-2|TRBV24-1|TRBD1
TGTGCCACCAGTGAATGGGACAGTCATGGCTACACCTTC
CATSEWDSHGYTF
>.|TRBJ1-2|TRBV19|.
TGTGCCAGTAGTATTGGGCATCGCGACTATGGCTACACCTTC
CASSIGHRDYGYTF
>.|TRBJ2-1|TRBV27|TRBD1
TGTGCCAGCAGCCCTCAAGGGACAGTTGGTGAGCAGTTCTTC
CASSPQGTVGEQFF
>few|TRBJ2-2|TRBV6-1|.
TGTGCCAGCAGTGAACGTCCTACCCTGATTAGCACCGGGAAGCTGTTTTTT
CASSERPTLISTGKLFF
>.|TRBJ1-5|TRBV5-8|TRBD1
TGTGCCAGCACCGTGGGACAGGGGGCGGCTCAGCCCCAGCATTTT
CASTVGQGAAQPQHF
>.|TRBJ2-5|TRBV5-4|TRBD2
TGTGCCAGCGGCCTAGCGGGGTTTGGGGAGACCCAGTACTTC
CASGLAGFGETQYF
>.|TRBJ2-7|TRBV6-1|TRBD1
TGTGCCAGCAGTGAAATGGGGACAGGGATCGTTCGGCAGTACTTC
CASSEMGTGIVRQYF
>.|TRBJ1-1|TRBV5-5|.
TGTGCCAGCAGCTTCTTAACACAGAACACTGAAGCTTTCTTT
CASSFLTQNTEAFF
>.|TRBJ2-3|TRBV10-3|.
TGTGCCATCAGCGTAGACAGGGAGGACGATACGCAGTATTTT
CAISVDREDDTQYF
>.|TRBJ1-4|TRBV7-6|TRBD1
TGTGCCAGCAGCCTCGGGACAGGGGCCGAAAAACTGTTTTTT
CASSLGTGAEKLFF
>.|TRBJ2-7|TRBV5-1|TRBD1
TGCGCCAGCAGCTTGGAGGGGACAGCTTACGAGCAGTACTTC
CASSLEGTAYEQYF
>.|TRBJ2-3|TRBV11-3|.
TGTGCCAGCAGCCCGGGCCTAGCACTGGATACGCAGTATTTT
CASSPGLALDTQYF
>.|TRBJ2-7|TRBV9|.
TGTGCCAGCAGCGTAGAGGGCAGGGTCCACGAGCAGTACTTC
CASSVEGRVHEQYF
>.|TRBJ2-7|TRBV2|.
TGTGCCAGCAGTGAAGCGCTTAGTATGGACGAGCAGTACTTC
CASSEALSMDEQYF
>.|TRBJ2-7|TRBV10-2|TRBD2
TGCGCCAGCAGTACGGGGGGGCCTCTCGAGCAGTACTTC
CASSTGGPLEQYF
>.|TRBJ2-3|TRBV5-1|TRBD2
TGCGCCAGCAGCTTGGGCGGGAGAACCACAGATACGCAGTATTTT
CASSLGGRTTDTQYF
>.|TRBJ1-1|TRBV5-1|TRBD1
TGCGCCAGCAGCATAACTGCAGGGGGACAAACTGAAGCTTTCTTT
CASSITAGGQTEAFF
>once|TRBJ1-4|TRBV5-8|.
TGTGCCAGCAGCTTGGGATATGGAGGGGATAATGAAAAACTGTTTTTT
CASSLGYGGDNEKLFF
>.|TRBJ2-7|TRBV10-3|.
TGTGCCATCAGTGGACAGGATGCCTACGAGCAGTACTTC
CAISGQDAYEQYF
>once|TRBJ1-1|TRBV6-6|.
TGTGCCAGCAGTTACCCCCCTCCCCTACGAGAAGCTTTCTTT
CASSYPPPLREAFF
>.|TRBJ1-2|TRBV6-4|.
TGTGCCAGCAGAGGGACATCCCGAAACTATGGCTACACCTTC
CASRGTSRNYGYTF
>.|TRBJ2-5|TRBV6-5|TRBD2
TGTGCCAGCAGTCCTTTAGCGGGGGGGCAGGAGACCCAGTACTTC
CASSPLAGGQETQYF
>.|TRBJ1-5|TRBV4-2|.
TGTGCCAGCAGCCCTGAACAGGCCTCGAGCAATCAGCCCCAGCATTTT
CASSPEQASSNQPQHF
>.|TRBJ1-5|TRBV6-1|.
TGTGCCAGCAGTGAAATAGCCCTGGTACCACGAAATCAGCCCCAGCATTTT
CASSEIALVPRNQPQHF
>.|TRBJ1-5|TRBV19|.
TGTGCCAGCACCGAATTCGGAGACAATCAGCCCCAGCATTTT
CASTEFGDNQPQHF
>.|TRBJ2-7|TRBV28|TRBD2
TGTGCCAGCAGGCCCGGCGGGGGGTCCTACGAGCAGTACTTC
CASRPGGGSYEQYF
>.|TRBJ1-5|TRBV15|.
TGTGCCACCAGCAGAGAATACCGGGACTATCAGCCCCAGCATTTT
CATSREYRDYQPQHF
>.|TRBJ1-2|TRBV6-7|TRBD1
TGTGCCAGCAGCCTACCGGGACAGCTTTATGGCTACACCTTC
CASSLPGQLYGYTF
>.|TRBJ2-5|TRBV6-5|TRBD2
TGTGCCAGCAGTCGACTAGCGGGGGGGCAGGAGACCCAGTACTTC
CASSRLAGGQETQYF
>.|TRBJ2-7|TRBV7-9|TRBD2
TGTGCCAGCAGCTTAGCGAGCGGGGGGGACATACGCAGCTCCTACGAGCAGTACTTC
CASSLASGGDIRSSYEQYF
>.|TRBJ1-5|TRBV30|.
TGTGCCTGGAGTACAGGGTCTGGACAGCCCCAGCATTTT
CAWSTGSGQPQHF
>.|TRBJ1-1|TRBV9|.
TGTGCCAGCAGCGTATTGTCAGGGAACACTGAAGCTTTCTTT
CASSVLSGNTEAFF